A selection of T cell receptor beta chains follows, all from one sample in a study of a mutant IDH1 vaccine in newly diagnosed glioma. These receptors lack a known antigen. TCRdb's copy holds only in-frame clones and misses some; the assay was immunoSEQ multiplex PCR. The sample carries tens of thousands of clones, around three quarters recorded once. Sequenced here: PBMCs, sampled from a glioma patient whose treatment included an IDH1 peptide vaccine. Every receptor here comes from a man between 35 and 55 years old with glioma. Both conserved end residues are part of each CDR3. D genes are given only for firm matches. Not all rows give a size; the values are once, few, many and, for expanded clones, a class.

j_call clone_size d_call v_call cdr3_aa cdr3_nt
TRBJ2-7 NA TRBD1 TRBV4-1 CASSQRDRVTEQYF TGCGCCAGCAGCCAGCGGGACAGGGTAACCGAGCAGTACTTC
TRBJ2-1 once TRBD2 TRBV4-2 CASSQAGGTYNEQFF TGTGCCAGCAGCCAAGCGGGAGGGACCTACAATGAGCAGTTCTTC
TRBJ2-1 NA NA TRBV10-3 CATLTESIDEQFF TGTGCCACCCTAACGGAGAGTATAGATGAGCAGTTCTTC
TRBJ2-1 NA TRBD2 TRBV18 CASSPPKAGVVNEQFF TGTGCCAGCTCACCACCGAAAGCGGGAGTTGTCAATGAGCAGTTCTTC
TRBJ1-1 NA TRBD1 TRBV7-9 CASSLGQGNTEAFF TGTGCCAGCAGCTTGGGACAGGGAAACACTGAAGCTTTCTTT
TRBJ2-4 NA NA TRBV15 CATSVTLYRTSEIQYF TGTGCCACCAGCGTAACCCTTTATCGGACCTCAGAAATTCAGTACTTC
TRBJ1-1 few NA TRBV4-1 CASGGWGMNTEAFF TGCGCCAGCGGGGGCTGGGGAATGAACACTGAAGCTTTCTTT
TRBJ2-4 NA TRBD2 TRBV19 CASSIYSGRGNIQYF TGTGCCAGTAGTATATACAGCGGGAGGGGAAACATTCAGTACTTC
TRBJ1-2 once NA TRBV2 CASKPASPSPTF TGTGCCAGCAAGCCGGCAAGCCCGTCGCCCACCTTC
TRBJ1-4 once NA TRBV7-9 CASSLARGGEKLFF TGTGCCAGCAGCTTAGCCCGTGGGGGTGAAAAACTGTTTTTT
TRBJ1-1 NA TRBD1 TRBV10-1 CASRSGGSTEAFF TGCGCCAGCAGGTCAGGGGGCAGTACTGAAGCTTTCTTT
TRBJ1-5 NA NA TRBV7-2 CASSFGFGSNQPQHF TGTGCCAGCAGCTTCGGTTTCGGGAGCAATCAGCCCCAGCATTTT
TRBJ1-2 NA NA TRBV18 CASSPQAWGQNYGYTF TGTGCCAGCTCACCTCAAGCGTGGGGGCAAAACTATGGCTACACCTTC
TRBJ1-2 NA NA TRBV14 CASSQGLWNYGYTF TGTGCCAGCAGCCAAGGTCTGTGGAACTATGGCTACACCTTC
TRBJ2-5 NA TRBD2 TRBV11-2 CASSLVAGGVETQYF TGTGCCAGCAGCTTAGTAGCGGGGGGAGTGGAGACCCAGTACTTC
TRBJ2-7 NA TRBD2 TRBV11-2 CASPSGRSYEQYF TGTGCCAGCCCTAGCGGGAGGTCCTACGAGCAGTACTTC
TRBJ2-2 NA NA TRBV19 CASSPLGGAGTGELFF TGTGCCAGCAGTCCCCTGGGGGGCGCGGGCACCGGGGAGCTGTTTTTT
TRBJ2-2 few TRBD2 TRBV4-1 CASSTGLANTGELFF TGCGCCAGCAGCACCGGACTAGCGAACACCGGGGAGCTGTTTTTT
TRBJ1-1 NA TRBD1 TRBV6-1 CASSPDRAGNTEAFF TGTGCCAGCAGCCCAGACAGGGCAGGGAACACTGAAGCTTTCTTT
TRBJ1-4 NA NA TRBV11-3 CASSSRTPKNEKLFF TGTGCCAGCAGCTCACGGACACCTAAGAATGAAAAACTGTTTTTT
TRBJ2-1 NA TRBD1 TRBV29-1 CSGTGVPHEQFF TGCAGTGGGACAGGGGTGCCCCATGAGCAGTTCTTC
TRBJ2-3 NA NA TRBV13 CASSSSRADTQYF TGTGCCAGCAGCTCCTCGAGGGCTGATACGCAGTATTTT
TRBJ1-1 NA NA TRBV9 CASSVAPGGDTEAFF TGTGCCAGCAGCGTAGCACCGGGTGGGGACACTGAAGCTTTCTTT
TRBJ2-3 NA TRBD2 TRBV11-3 CASSSLGGTSGTDTQYF TGTGCCAGCAGCTCCCTGGGTGGGACTAGCGGGACAGATACGCAGTATTTT
TRBJ2-1 NA NA TRBV19 CASSMTSSARNEQFF TGTGCCAGTAGTATGACTTCCTCCGCTAGGAATGAGCAGTTCTTC
TRBJ2-7 NA TRBD2 TRBV10-1 CASTKGLEGYEQYF TGCGCCAGCACCAAAGGACTAGAGGGGTACGAGCAGTACTTC
TRBJ1-1 NA TRBD1 TRBV30 CAWSADRANTEAFF TGTGCCTGGAGTGCGGACAGGGCGAACACTGAAGCTTTCTTT
TRBJ2-5 NA NA TRBV28 CASSPFEAGRRETQYF TGTGCCAGCAGCCCGTTTGAGGCAGGTCGACGAGAGACCCAGTACTTC
TRBJ1-2 NA TRBD1 TRBV19 CASTPTRTGVGGYTF TGTGCCAGTACTCCGACACGGACAGGGGTGGGTGGCTACACCTTC
TRBJ2-7 NA NA TRBV6-5 CASSYGIYYEQYF TGTGCCAGCAGTTACGGCATCTACTACGAGCAGTACTTC
TRBJ1-2 NA NA TRBV29-1 CSVETDPMGYTF TGCAGCGTTGAGACAGACCCTATGGGCTACACCTTC
TRBJ1-2 NA NA TRBV28 CASTLERRVGYTF TGTGCCAGCACCCTAGAGAGGCGGGTTGGCTACACCTTC
TRBJ1-3 once TRBD1 TRBV13 CASSARTGSGNTIYF TGTGCCAGCAGCGCCAGGACAGGGTCTGGAAACACCATATATTTT
TRBJ2-5 NA TRBD2 TRBV11-2 CASSLYLAGGETQYF TGTGCCAGCAGCTTGTACCTAGCGGGAGGAGAGACCCAGTACTTC
TRBJ2-1 NA NA TRBV10-1 CASSDVLDQYNEQFF TGCGCCAGCAGTGATGTATTAGATCAATACAATGAGCAGTTCTTC
TRBJ1-5 NA TRBD1 TRBV7-9 CASTSPPGQDSYSNQPQHF TGTGCCAGCACCTCCCCCCCGGGACAGGACTCCTATAGCAATCAGCCCCAGCATTTT
TRBJ2-1 once TRBD2 TRBV5-4 CASSLEPAGNNEQFF TGTGCCAGCAGCTTGGAACCAGCGGGAAACAATGAGCAGTTCTTC
TRBJ2-7 NA TRBD2 TRBV6-5 CASGMGGRGLEQYF TGTGCCAGCGGGATGGGCGGGAGAGGACTCGAGCAGTACTTC
TRBJ2-1 NA TRBD1 TRBV7-9 CASSLQTGGGNEQFF TGTGCCAGCAGCTTGCAGACAGGGGGCGGAAATGAGCAGTTCTTC
TRBJ2-4 NA TRBD1 TRBV6-6 CASRAPGQQNIQYF TGTGCCAGCAGAGCGCCGGGACAGCAAAACATTCAGTACTTC
TRBJ1-1 NA NA TRBV5-4 CASSLDPGMNTEAFF TGTGCCAGCAGCTTGGACCCCGGGATGAACACTGAAGCTTTCTTT
TRBJ2-5 NA TRBD1 TRBV19 CASSPITGAQETQYF TGTGCCAGTAGTCCGATCACAGGGGCCCAAGAGACCCAGTACTTC
TRBJ2-5 NA TRBD1 TRBV6-5 CASTYHGQGGETQYF TGTGCCAGCACTTACCATGGACAGGGGGGAGAGACCCAGTACTTC
TRBJ2-1 NA NA TRBV27 CAGLPFPTLNTNEQFF TGTGCCGGACTCCCCTTCCCGACCCTCAATACCAATGAGCAGTTCTTC
TRBJ2-5 few NA TRBV5-4 CASRGGGEQETQYF TGTGCCAGCAGAGGAGGGGGTGAGCAAGAGACCCAGTACTTC
TRBJ1-1 NA NA TRBV19 CASTRDSWNTEAFF TGTGCCAGTACCCGGGACTCCTGGAACACTGAAGCTTTCTTT